This is a list of T cell receptor beta chains from one sample in a study of T cell repertoires in cytomegalovirus infection. TCRdb reanalysed the reads using MiXCR and keeps one entry per CDR3 protein. The repertoire has fewer than 30,000 distinct CDR3 sequences, about a fifth of them found once; the top ten carry approximately 81%. For these receptors, no antigen is known. The sequences come from CD8+ T cells from cultured PBMCs, collected from culture after CMV antigen stimulation. These receptors came from a human donor in good health (CMV status not recorded). Some clones in this sample may be carry-over from other donors' samples. CDR3s include the opening cysteine and the closing phenylalanine or tryptophan. Each record gives: CDR3 DNA, CDR3 protein, V gene, clone size, J gene, D gene, CDR3 length. The D gene is left open where the match is weak. Expanded clones are given a class, and other clones once, few, many or no size at all.

CDR3nt: TGTGCCAGCAGCGAGCTCAGGGGCACCCTCTCCTACAATGAGCAGTTCTTC
CDR3aa: CASSELRGTLSYNEQFF
v_gene: TRBV11-2
abundance: -
j_gene: TRBJ2-1
d_gene: -
len: 17

CDR3nt: TGTGCCAGCAGTTACTCCGGGGTCCCATACGAGCAGTACTTC
CDR3aa: CASSYSGVPYEQYF
v_gene: TRBV6-2/TRBV6-3
abundance: -
j_gene: TRBJ2-7
d_gene: -
len: 14

CDR3nt: TGTGCCAGCAGCGTAGGGGGGAGCTCCTACGAGCAGTACTTC
CDR3aa: CASSVGGSSYEQYF
v_gene: TRBV9
abundance: -
j_gene: TRBJ2-7
d_gene: -
len: 14

CDR3nt: TGTGCCAGCAGTTCGACATACGCGAACACCGGGGAGCTGTTTTTT
CDR3aa: CASSSTYANTGELFF
v_gene: TRBV7-9
abundance: -
j_gene: TRBJ2-2
d_gene: -
len: 15

CDR3nt: TGTGCCAGCAGCTCTCCGGGTCCGCGGGAGGGTGGTGGCGGGGAGCTGTTTTTT
CDR3aa: CASSSPGPREGGGGELFF
v_gene: TRBV7-8
abundance: -
j_gene: TRBJ2-2
d_gene: TRBD2
len: 18

CDR3nt: TGTGCCAGCAGCTTGGGGTCAATACAGACCTACGAGCAGTACTTC
CDR3aa: CASSLGSIQTYEQYF
v_gene: TRBV7-8
abundance: -
j_gene: TRBJ2-7
d_gene: -
len: 15

CDR3nt: TGTGCCAGTAGTATGGAGGGGACAGATACGCAGTATTTT
CDR3aa: CASSMEGTDTQYF
v_gene: TRBV19
abundance: many
j_gene: TRBJ2-3
d_gene: -
len: 13

CDR3nt: TGTGCCAGCAGCCCGGAGGGGATGGATGAAGCTTTCTTT
CDR3aa: CASSPEGMDEAFF
v_gene: TRBV13
abundance: few
j_gene: TRBJ1-1
d_gene: -
len: 13

CDR3nt: TGTGCCAGCAGTTACATCGGGGCCCAAGAGACCCAGTACTTC
CDR3aa: CASSYIGAQETQYF
v_gene: TRBV6-2/TRBV6-3
abundance: few
j_gene: TRBJ2-5
d_gene: -
len: 14

CDR3nt: TGTGCCACCAGCGTACAGGGGGGAGAGACCCAGTACTTC
CDR3aa: CATSVQGGETQYF
v_gene: TRBV15
abundance: medium-sized
j_gene: TRBJ2-5
d_gene: TRBD1
len: 13

CDR3nt: TGTGCCAGCCGTCCCCTGCCTGGGACAGGGAATGGCTACACCTTC
CDR3aa: CASRPLPGTGNGYTF
v_gene: TRBV14
abundance: -
j_gene: TRBJ1-2
d_gene: TRBD1
len: 15

CDR3nt: TGTGCCAGCAGCCCTTCGACAGGGGGCGATACGCAGTATTTT
CDR3aa: CASSPSTGGDTQYF
v_gene: TRBV7-3
abundance: many
j_gene: TRBJ2-3
d_gene: TRBD1
len: 14

CDR3nt: TGTGCCAGCAGCTTAGGAGTCCGCAAACTCCAGTCAACTAGCGGCAAGCGGGAGTTACAGTATTTT
CDR3aa: CASSLGVRKLQSTSGKRELQYF
v_gene: TRBV7-3
abundance: few
j_gene: TRBJ2-3
d_gene: TRBD2
len: 22

CDR3nt: TGTGCCAGCAGCTTAGAAGGGACTAGCGGGAGGTACTACAATGAGCAGTTCTTC
CDR3aa: CASSLEGTSGRYYNEQFF
v_gene: TRBV7-2
abundance: -
j_gene: TRBJ2-1
d_gene: TRBD2
len: 18

CDR3nt: TGCGCCAGCAGCTACCTAGACTCCTACAATGAGCAGTTCTTC
CDR3aa: CASSYLDSYNEQFF
v_gene: TRBV5-1
abundance: few
j_gene: TRBJ2-1
d_gene: -
len: 14

CDR3nt: TGTGCCAGCAGTTTCGGGGCTGCCGGGGGCTACACCTTC
CDR3aa: CASSFGAAGGYTF
v_gene: TRBV27
abundance: -
j_gene: TRBJ1-2
d_gene: -
len: 13

CDR3nt: TGTGCCAGCAGCTTAGATGTCACTTCTGGAAACACCATATATTTT
CDR3aa: CASSLDVTSGNTIYF
v_gene: TRBV11-1
abundance: many
j_gene: TRBJ1-3
d_gene: -
len: 15

CDR3nt: TGTGCCAGCAGCTCCCCGGGTCCGGGACAGCTTTCCTATAATTCACCCCTCCACTTT
CDR3aa: CASSSPGPGQLSYNSPLHF
v_gene: TRBV7-3
abundance: -
j_gene: TRBJ1-6
d_gene: TRBD1
len: 19

CDR3nt: TGCAGTGCTAGGGCCCCTCGAAGCTCCTACGAGCAGTACTTC
CDR3aa: CSARAPRSSYEQYF
v_gene: TRBV20-1
abundance: few
j_gene: TRBJ2-7
d_gene: -
len: 14

CDR3nt: TGTGCCAGCACCCCGGGACAGGGAAGGACTGAAGCTTTCTTT
CDR3aa: CASTPGQGRTEAFF
v_gene: TRBV27
abundance: -
j_gene: TRBJ1-1
d_gene: TRBD1
len: 14

CDR3nt: TGTGCCAGCAGCTCAGGGACAGGGCCCACTGAAGCTTTCTTT
CDR3aa: CASSSGTGPTEAFF
v_gene: TRBV7-2
abundance: -
j_gene: TRBJ1-1
d_gene: TRBD1
len: 14

CDR3nt: TGTGCCAGCAGTGCCCGACAGGGCACTAGCGGCTCCTACGAGCAGTACTTC
CDR3aa: CASSARQGTSGSYEQYF
v_gene: TRBV6-1
abundance: few
j_gene: TRBJ2-7
d_gene: -
len: 17

CDR3nt: TGTGCCAGCAGCTTGGGGGTCAATGAGCAGTTCTTC
CDR3aa: CASSLGVNEQFF
v_gene: TRBV5-6
abundance: -
j_gene: TRBJ2-1
d_gene: -
len: 12

CDR3nt: TGTGCCAGCAGCTTAGAGGGGTTCACAGATACGCAGTATTTT
CDR3aa: CASSLEGFTDTQYF
v_gene: TRBV7-2
abundance: few
j_gene: TRBJ2-3
d_gene: -
len: 14

CDR3nt: TGTGCCAGCAGCTTTCAGGGAGAGACCCAGTACTTC
CDR3aa: CASSFQGETQYF
v_gene: TRBV11-2
abundance: few
j_gene: TRBJ2-5
d_gene: -
len: 12

CDR3nt: TGTGCCAGCAGCCCCGGTGTCCCCTGGGCTTTCTTT
CDR3aa: CASSPGVPWAFF
v_gene: TRBV7-2
abundance: -
j_gene: TRBJ1-1
d_gene: -
len: 12

CDR3nt: TGTGCCAGCAGTGAAGAAGCGGGAGGCCCCTACGAGCAGTACTTC
CDR3aa: CASSEEAGGPYEQYF
v_gene: TRBV6-1
abundance: few
j_gene: TRBJ2-7
d_gene: TRBD2
len: 15

CDR3nt: TGTGCCAGCAGCCAAGTTGCGGGAGGGCCGGAAGATACGCAGTATTTT
CDR3aa: CASSQVAGGPEDTQYF
v_gene: TRBV4-2
abundance: few
j_gene: TRBJ2-3
d_gene: TRBD2
len: 16

CDR3nt: TGTGCCAGCAGCTACCCGGGACAACAAAACCTGTCGGCTTTCTTT
CDR3aa: CASSYPGQQNLSAFF
v_gene: TRBV7-9
abundance: few
j_gene: TRBJ1-1
d_gene: -
len: 15

CDR3nt: TGTGCCAGCAGTGACTCAGCGGGCTCCTACAATGAGCAGTTCTTC
CDR3aa: CASSDSAGSYNEQFF
v_gene: TRBV6-4
abundance: -
j_gene: TRBJ2-1
d_gene: -
len: 15

CDR3nt: TGTGCCAGCAGCTTAAATATCCACACTGAAGCTTTCTTT
CDR3aa: CASSLNIHTEAFF
v_gene: TRBV7-2
abundance: few
j_gene: TRBJ1-1
d_gene: -
len: 13

CDR3nt: TGTGCCAGCAGCCTGGACAGACACATGAACACTGAAGCTTTCTTT
CDR3aa: CASSLDRHMNTEAFF
v_gene: TRBV7-9
abundance: many
j_gene: TRBJ1-1
d_gene: -
len: 15

CDR3nt: TGTGCCAGCAGCTTAGGACTAGCGGGGGGGCCCGATACGCAGTATTTT
CDR3aa: CASSLGLAGGPDTQYF
v_gene: TRBV11-2
abundance: -
j_gene: TRBJ2-3
d_gene: TRBD2
len: 16

CDR3nt: TGTGCCAGCAGCCGAAGGGCCGGACAGGCCGGAAACACCATATATTTT
CDR3aa: CASSRRAGQAGNTIYF
v_gene: TRBV6-1
abundance: -
j_gene: TRBJ1-3
d_gene: TRBD1
len: 16

CDR3nt: TGTGCCAGTAGTATGGTGGGATTCAGCTACAATGAGCAGTTCTTC
CDR3aa: CASSMVGFSYNEQFF
v_gene: TRBV19
abundance: few
j_gene: TRBJ2-1
d_gene: -
len: 15

CDR3nt: TGTGCCAGCAGCGCGCGCAGGGGGCTTGACACTGAAGCTTTCTTT
CDR3aa: CASSARRGLDTEAFF
v_gene: TRBV7-6
abundance: many
j_gene: TRBJ1-1
d_gene: TRBD1
len: 15

CDR3nt: TGTGCCAGTAGCCCGACAGGGGTCTACGAGCAGTACTTC
CDR3aa: CASSPTGVYEQYF
v_gene: TRBV19
abundance: -
j_gene: TRBJ2-7
d_gene: TRBD1
len: 13

CDR3nt: TGCAGCGTTGTTGGTCAAAAGGTCCGCGAGCAGTACTTC
CDR3aa: CSVVGQKVREQYF
v_gene: TRBV29-1
abundance: few
j_gene: TRBJ2-7
d_gene: -
len: 13

CDR3nt: TGTGCCAGCAGCGTAGGGGCGGGACAGGGCTACAATGAGCAGTTCTTC
CDR3aa: CASSVGAGQGYNEQFF
v_gene: TRBV9
abundance: -
j_gene: TRBJ2-1
d_gene: TRBD1
len: 16

CDR3nt: TGTGCCAGCAGCTCGTTAACGACCGGGACAGGGAACACTGAAGCTTTCTTT
CDR3aa: CASSSLTTGTGNTEAFF
v_gene: TRBV7-9
abundance: few
j_gene: TRBJ1-1
d_gene: TRBD1
len: 17

CDR3nt: TGCGCCAGCAGCCAAGCTGGGGCCAACGTCCTGACTTTC
CDR3aa: CASSQAGANVLTF
v_gene: TRBV4-1
abundance: few
j_gene: TRBJ2-6
d_gene: -
len: 13

CDR3nt: TGTGCCAGCAGCTTGAGACTAGCGGGTTACCAAGAGACCCAGTACTTC
CDR3aa: CASSLRLAGYQETQYF
v_gene: TRBV7-2
abundance: -
j_gene: TRBJ2-5
d_gene: TRBD2
len: 16

CDR3nt: TGTGCCAGCAGCCACCGGACAGGGCACAACTCTGGGGCCAACGTCCTGACTTTC
CDR3aa: CASSHRTGHNSGANVLTF
v_gene: TRBV3-1
abundance: -
j_gene: TRBJ2-6
d_gene: TRBD1
len: 18

CDR3nt: TGTGCCAGCAGCTTGCGCCTCCGGGGGGGCTCCTACAATGAGCAGTTCTTC
CDR3aa: CASSLRLRGGSYNEQFF
v_gene: TRBV7-6
abundance: -
j_gene: TRBJ2-1
d_gene: TRBD2
len: 17

CDR3nt: TGTGCCAGTAGCCCACCAGGGGTTCCGAGTGCCTCGGACTACACCTTC
CDR3aa: CASSPPGVPSASDYTF
v_gene: TRBV19
abundance: many
j_gene: TRBJ1-2
d_gene: -
len: 16

CDR3nt: TGTGCCAGCAGTTTTCCGGGACAGGGGCACACGGACTATGGCTACACCTTC
CDR3aa: CASSFPGQGHTDYGYTF
v_gene: TRBV28
abundance: -
j_gene: TRBJ1-2
d_gene: TRBD1
len: 17

CDR3nt: TGTGCCAGCAGCGTCCACAGGGGGATGGCCAAAAACATTCAGTACTTC
CDR3aa: CASSVHRGMAKNIQYF
v_gene: TRBV7-9
abundance: few
j_gene: TRBJ2-4
d_gene: TRBD1
len: 16

CDR3nt: TGTGCCAGCAGCGTAGTAGCAGGACGTGAGCAGTACTTC
CDR3aa: CASSVVAGREQYF
v_gene: TRBV9
abundance: -
j_gene: TRBJ2-7
d_gene: -
len: 13

CDR3nt: TGTGCCAGCAGCCTAGGGACAGGGGTTTATGGCTACACCTTC
CDR3aa: CASSLGTGVYGYTF
v_gene: TRBV11-2
abundance: few
j_gene: TRBJ1-2
d_gene: TRBD1
len: 14

CDR3nt: TGTGCCAGCGCGGTAGGGGGACAAGACGAGCAGTACTTC
CDR3aa: CASAVGGQDEQYF
v_gene: TRBV7-9
abundance: -
j_gene: TRBJ2-7
d_gene: -
len: 13

CDR3nt: TGCGCCAGCAGCCAAGATTTGGAGGGAATTAACTATGGCTACACCTTC
CDR3aa: CASSQDLEGINYGYTF
v_gene: TRBV4-3
abundance: -
j_gene: TRBJ1-2
d_gene: -
len: 16

CDR3nt: TGTGCCAGCAGTTACTCGAGGACAGGGGTTGGCTACACCTTC
CDR3aa: CASSYSRTGVGYTF
v_gene: TRBV6-6
abundance: -
j_gene: TRBJ1-2
d_gene: TRBD1
len: 14

CDR3nt: TGCAGCGTTTCAGACTACACCTACGAGCAGTACTTC
CDR3aa: CSVSDYTYEQYF
v_gene: TRBV29-1
abundance: -
j_gene: TRBJ2-7
d_gene: -
len: 12

CDR3nt: TGTGCCAGCAGCTTAACCCGGGGGCCCGACACCAATGAGCAGTTCTTC
CDR3aa: CASSLTRGPDTNEQFF
v_gene: TRBV7-9
abundance: -
j_gene: TRBJ2-1
d_gene: -
len: 16

CDR3nt: TGTGCCAGCAGCTCCGAATACAGGCCTGAAAAACTGTTTTTT
CDR3aa: CASSSEYRPEKLFF
v_gene: TRBV7-6
abundance: -
j_gene: TRBJ1-4
d_gene: -
len: 14

CDR3nt: TGTGCCAGCAATCAGGGTTTAGATACGCAGTATTTT
CDR3aa: CASNQGLDTQYF
v_gene: TRBV7-2
abundance: -
j_gene: TRBJ2-3
d_gene: -
len: 12

CDR3nt: TGTGCCAGCAGCCGATCCCCGGAGGGGCCTGGAAACACCATATATTTT
CDR3aa: CASSRSPEGPGNTIYF
v_gene: TRBV7-8
abundance: -
j_gene: TRBJ1-3
d_gene: -
len: 16

CDR3nt: TGTGCCAGCAGCTTAGCGGGGCGGGGGCTCTCCTACGAGCAGTACTTC
CDR3aa: CASSLAGRGLSYEQYF
v_gene: TRBV7-2
abundance: -
j_gene: TRBJ2-7
d_gene: -
len: 16

CDR3nt: TGTGCCAGCAGCTTAGGGGACGGTTACAATGAGCAGTTCTTC
CDR3aa: CASSLGDGYNEQFF
v_gene: TRBV7-6
abundance: many
j_gene: TRBJ2-1
d_gene: -
len: 14

CDR3nt: TGTGCCAGCAGCTTGAGGACAGCAAGCTCCTACAATGAGCAGTTCTTC
CDR3aa: CASSLRTASSYNEQFF
v_gene: TRBV7-8
abundance: many
j_gene: TRBJ2-1
d_gene: -
len: 16